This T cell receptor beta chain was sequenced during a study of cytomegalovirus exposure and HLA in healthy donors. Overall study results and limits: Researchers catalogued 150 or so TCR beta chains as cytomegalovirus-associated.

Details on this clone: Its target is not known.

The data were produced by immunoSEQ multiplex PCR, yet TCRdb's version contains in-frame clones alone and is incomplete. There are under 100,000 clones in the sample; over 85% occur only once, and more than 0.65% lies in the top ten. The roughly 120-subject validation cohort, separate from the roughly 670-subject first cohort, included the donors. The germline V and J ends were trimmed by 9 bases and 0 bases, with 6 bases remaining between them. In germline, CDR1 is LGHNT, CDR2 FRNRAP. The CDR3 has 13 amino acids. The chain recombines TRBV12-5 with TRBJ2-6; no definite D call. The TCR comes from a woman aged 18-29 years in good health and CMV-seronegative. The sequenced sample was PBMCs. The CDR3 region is CASAYSGANVLTF. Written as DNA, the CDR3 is TGTGCTAGCGCCTACTCTGGGGCCAACGTCCTGACTTTC.